The clone carrying this TCR beta chain has just a few counts. These data are taken from a study of blood T cell repertoires in COVID-19. Only in-frame clones appear in the TCRdb table, and some are missing; sequencing was by immunoSEQ multiplex PCR. The data show roughly 150,000 clones, with 80% to 90% seen just once and roughly 13% held by the top ten. The CDR3 sequence is 14 residues long. J was trimmed by 0 bases and V by 6 bases; bases with no gene match: 1. Per the germline V gene, CDR1 is WSHSY and CDR2 is SAAADI. Sequences were obtained from peripheral blood. The clonotype comes from a man younger than 35 with COVID-19, enrolled during active disease. The chain has TRBV10-2 and TRBJ2-2; 7 nucleotides align to TRBD2. CDR3 nucleotide sequence: TGCGCCAGCAGCGGGAGGCCGAACACCGGGGAGCTGTTTTTT. As protein: CASSGRPNTGELFF.